The source of this T cell receptor (beta chain) is a study of T cells in Graves' hyperthyroidism and ophthalmopathy (dated by TCRdb to about 2019). For context, the study as a whole: Peripheral blood was collected at initial diagnosis, before any treatment. TCR V-J signatures able to tell the groups apart were searched for in a discovery cohort of 90 to 100 patients, of whom over 40 had Graves' ophthalmopathy and 57 had stable Graves' hyperthyroidism. TCR Vbeta CDR3 sequencing of 135 peripheral blood samples (about 45 ophthalmopathy, about 74 hyperthyroidism and approximately 17 progressor patients) is reported in the paper. After sampling, hyperthyroidism patients received methimazole starting at 30 mg daily, and ophthalmopathy patients received high-dose intravenous methylprednisolone. In about six Graves' hyperthyroidism patients, the study also compared T-cell repertoires from thyroid tissue with T-cell repertoires from blood. The 90 or so discovery patients were randomly split 7:3 into training and test sets. Whether ophthalmopathy could be predicted prospectively was tested in an independent validation cohort made up of 18 to 20 hyperthyroidism patients plus 17 patients who later progressed to ophthalmopathy.

The TCR beta CDR3 regions were amplified from RNA transcripts. A first-round RT-PCR of the TCR CDR3 used the HTBI primer set with the Qiagen OneStep RT-PCR kit. Libraries were constructed in a second round of multiplex PCR, after which size selection and purification were performed. Paired-end sequencing of the libraries was performed with 100 bp reads on an Illumina HiSeq2000. In the authors' own workflow: SOAPnuke was used to process the raw data, removing reads that contained adapters or uncalled bases, had a mean Phred below 15, or lacked an exact match to the constant primer or identifier. High-quality paired reads were merged using COPE v1.2.5, and each unique nucleotide sequence was defined as a clonotype. MiTCR v1.1 was used to align clonotypes to the IMGT TRBV, TRBD and TRBJ reference segments. The analysis was restricted to V-J combinations with a frequency above 0.0001, which together covered just over 98% of the repertoires. The TCS score was defined as the ratio of F50 (clonal expansion) to E x V (chaos), calculated using BLOSUM62-based TCRdist between CDR3 peptides within each V-J. Welch's t-statistics and random forest reduced around 550 V-J features to 10 to 15, which were used in a naive Bayes classifier (R e1071). TCRdb reprocessed the public reads (quality trimming at Q25 with fastp, clone calling with MiXCR) and kept in-frame beta chains. Every distinct CDR3 protein forms one entry, paired with its most common genes and DNA. None of the V and J calls come from the authors' own analysis; TCRdb made them. This sample is represented by approximately 400,000 distinct CDR3 sequences; less than 15% of them were singletons. Roughly 20% of the sample goes to the ten largest clones.

What the work shows at the level of the full study, not this receptor alone: Sample size was not statistically predetermined, and blinding of investigators to group allocation was not performed. A model built on a 13 V-J signature distinguished ophthalmopathy from stable hyperthyroidism, reaching around 88% sensitivity and approximately 83% specificity in cross-validation and 80%/75% in testing. Blood samples also contained most of the expanded thyroid clonotypes (frequency above 0.001), which suggests that blood repertoires may reflect thyroid immune responses. During validation, the model predicted progression to ophthalmopathy a median of approximately 6 months ahead of onset, with around 71% sensitivity and 72.22% specificity.

Hyperthyroidism patients were newly diagnosed, with disease duration under 2 months, and aged 18 to 65 years. Any patient with an uncontrolled infection, another autoimmune disease, pregnancy or lactation was excluded. Diagnoses were established on the basis of clinical symptoms, serum thyroxine and TRAb, thyroid ultrasound, and orbital computed tomography. Blood from progressor patients was drawn when they were first diagnosed with hyperthyroidism, before any ophthalmopathy symptoms appeared. Ficoll-Paque density gradient centrifugation was used to isolate PBMCs from around 9.1 ml of fresh peripheral blood. Progressor patients were initially diagnosed with Graves' hyperthyroidism and developed ophthalmopathy during follow-up. Total RNA was extracted with Trizol reagent, and quality was checked on an Agilent 2100 Bioanalyzer. The CDR3 goes from the cysteine to the phenylalanine over 13 residues. Only the CDR3 portion is preserved as DNA: 39 bases, with reading frame beginning at the first base. From the germline V gene, CDR1 is SGHVS and CDR2 is FQNEAQ. The V end loses 4 bases and the J end loses 8 bases, and a stretch of 14 bases separates them.

This clonotype was seen repeatedly, ten times or more. Its binding antigen is unknown. The record has no base qualities; no much larger clone is one base away. The source material was blood. This TCR came from a man aged 30 to 39 with Graves' hyperthyroidism that later progressed to Graves' ophthalmopathy. Recombination joined TRBV7-8 with TRBJ1-2; D gene: possibly TRBD1, on 6 matching bases. The DNA sequence is given as TGTGCCAGCAGCTCCCACCGGACAGCGGGCTACACCTTC. It specifies CASSSHRTAGYTF. The variable domain in full, with residues beyond the CDR3 obtained from the reference TRBV7-8 and TRBJ1-2 genes, is GAGVSQSPRYKVAKRGQDVALRCDPISGHVSLFWYQQALGQGPEFLTYFQNEAQLDKSGLPSDRFFAERPEGSVSTLKIQRTQQEDSAVYLCASSSHRTAGYTFGSGTRLTVV.